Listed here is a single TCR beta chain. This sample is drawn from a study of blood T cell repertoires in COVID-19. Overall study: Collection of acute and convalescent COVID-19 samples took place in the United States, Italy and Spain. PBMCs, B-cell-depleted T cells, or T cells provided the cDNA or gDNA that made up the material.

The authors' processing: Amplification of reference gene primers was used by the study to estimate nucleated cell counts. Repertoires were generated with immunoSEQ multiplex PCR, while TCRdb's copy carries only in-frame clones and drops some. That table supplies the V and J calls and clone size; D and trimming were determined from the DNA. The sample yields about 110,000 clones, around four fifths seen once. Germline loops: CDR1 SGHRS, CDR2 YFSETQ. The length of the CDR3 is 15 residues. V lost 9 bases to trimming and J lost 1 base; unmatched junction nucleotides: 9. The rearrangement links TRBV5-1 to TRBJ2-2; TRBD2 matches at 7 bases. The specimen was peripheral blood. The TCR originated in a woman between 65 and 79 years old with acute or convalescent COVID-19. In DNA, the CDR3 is TGCGCCACCCATAGCGGGCTAAGGAACACCGGGGAGCTGTTTTTT. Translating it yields CATHSGLRNTGELFF. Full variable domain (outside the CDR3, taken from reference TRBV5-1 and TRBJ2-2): KAGVTQTPRYLIKTRGQQVTLSCSPISGHRSVSWYQQTPGQGLQFLFEYFSETQRNKGNFPGRFSGRQFSNSRSEMNVSTLELGDSALYLCATHSGLRNTGELFFGEGSRLTVL.